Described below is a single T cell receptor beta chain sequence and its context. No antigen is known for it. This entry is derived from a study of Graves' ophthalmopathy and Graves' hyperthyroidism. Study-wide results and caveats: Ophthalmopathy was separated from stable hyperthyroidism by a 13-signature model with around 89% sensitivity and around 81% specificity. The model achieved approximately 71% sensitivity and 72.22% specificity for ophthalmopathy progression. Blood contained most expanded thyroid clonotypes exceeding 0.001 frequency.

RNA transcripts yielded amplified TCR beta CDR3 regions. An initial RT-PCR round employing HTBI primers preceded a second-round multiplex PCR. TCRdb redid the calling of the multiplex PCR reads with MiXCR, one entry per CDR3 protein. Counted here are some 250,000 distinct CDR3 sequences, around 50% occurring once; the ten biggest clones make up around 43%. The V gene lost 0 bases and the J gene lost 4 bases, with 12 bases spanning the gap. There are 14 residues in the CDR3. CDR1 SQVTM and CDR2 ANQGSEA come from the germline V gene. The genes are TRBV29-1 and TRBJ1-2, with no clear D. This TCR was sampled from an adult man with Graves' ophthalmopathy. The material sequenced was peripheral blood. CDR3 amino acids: CSVEDLRKGYGYTF. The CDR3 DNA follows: TGCAGCGTTGAAGATTTACGGAAGGGCTATGGCTACACCTTC.